This TCR beta chain was sequenced during a study of blood T cells in healthy people across ages. Trimming removed 2 bases at V and 10 bases at J, with 7 bases between. The CDR3 has 12 amino acids. Germline values: CDR1 KGHDR, CDR2 SFDVKD. With a J-beta primer mix and a sample-barcoded 5' primer, a second PCR ran about 7 to 12 cycles. TCRdb redid the calling of the 5' RACE reads with MiXCR, one entry per CDR3 protein. The sample consists of about 1.7 million distinct CDR3 sequences, 28% of them appearing once. The receptor was derived from a woman in her 30s in good health. Sequenced sample: blood. The V and J genes are TRBV24-1 and TRBJ1-4; D gene unclear. CDR3 sequence (DNA): TGTGCCACCAGTGATTCCGGCGGAAAACTGTTTTTT. This gives the protein CATSDSGGKLFF.